The rows below give T cell receptor beta chains drawn from one sample of a study of cytomegalovirus exposure and HLA in healthy donors. Generated by immunoSEQ multiplex PCR, the TCRdb table keeps only in-frame clones and is missing some. In all, the sample yields more than 55,000 clones. The sample consisted of PBMCs. The receptors were sampled from a woman in her 40s in good health and CMV-seropositive. The CDR3 runs from the conserved cysteine through the conserved F or W. D genes are given only for firm matches. Only some rows state a clone size, as once, few, many or a class for expanded clones.

V: TRBV7-6; size: NA; D: NA; J: TRBJ2-1; CDR3: CASSSWESQEQFF; DNA: TGTGCCAGCAGCTCCTGGGAGTCTCAAGAGCAGTTCTTC
V: TRBV28; size: NA; D: NA; J: TRBJ1-4; CDR3: CASSRHRPGLTNEKLFF; DNA: TGTGCCAGCAGCCGTCATCGGCCGGGTTTGACTAATGAAAAACTGTTTTTT
V: TRBV5-5; size: NA; D: NA; J: TRBJ1-3; CDR3: CASSLGRSLSGNTIYF; DNA: TGTGCCAGCAGCTTAGGAAGGAGTCTCTCTGGAAACACCATATATTTT
V: TRBV6-5; size: NA; D: TRBD1; J: TRBJ2-2; CDR3: CASSPQGQYTGELFF; DNA: TGTGCCAGCAGTCCACAGGGACAGTACACCGGGGAGCTGTTTTTT
V: TRBV6-5; size: NA; D: NA; J: TRBJ1-2; CDR3: CASSRGGNYGYTF; DNA: TGTGCCAGCAGTAGGGGGGGTAACTATGGCTACACCTTC
V: TRBV13; size: NA; D: NA; J: TRBJ2-5; CDR3: CASSLTGKQETQYF; DNA: TGTGCCAGCAGCTTAACCGGGAAACAAGAGACCCAGTACTTC
V: TRBV19; size: NA; D: NA; J: TRBJ1-2; CDR3: CASTPGEAGYTF; DNA: TGTGCCAGTACCCCTGGGGAGGCTGGCTACACCTTC
V: TRBV29-1; size: NA; D: NA; J: TRBJ2-1; CDR3: CSVAERAYNEQFF; DNA: TGCAGCGTTGCGGAGCGGGCCTACAATGAGCAGTTCTTC
V: TRBV9; size: NA; D: NA; J: TRBJ1-2; CDR3: CASSVEGGPGGYGYTF; DNA: TGTGCCAGCAGCGTAGAAGGAGGCCCCGGGGGCTATGGCTACACCTTC
V: TRBV5-5; size: NA; D: NA; J: TRBJ1-3; CDR3: CASSSPSGNTIYF; DNA: TGTGCCAGCAGCTCCCCTTCTGGAAACACCATATATTTT
V: TRBV4-1; size: NA; D: TRBD1; J: TRBJ1-1; CDR3: CASSPNGREEGALTEAFF; DNA: TGCGCCAGCAGCCCAAATGGGAGAGAGGAGGGGGCATTGACTGAAGCTTTCTTT
V: TRBV19; size: NA; D: TRBD2; J: TRBJ2-1; CDR3: CASSMGLANSYNEQFF; DNA: TGTGCCAGTAGTATGGGACTAGCGAATTCCTACAATGAGCAGTTCTTC
V: TRBV27; size: NA; D: NA; J: TRBJ1-2; CDR3: CASSFGGAYGYTF; DNA: TGTGCCAGCAGTTTCGGGGGGGCCTATGGCTACACCTTC
V: TRBV18; size: NA; D: TRBD1; J: TRBJ2-7; CDR3: CASSPIRSGQGGEQYF; DNA: TGTGCCAGCTCACCAATCCGATCGGGACAGGGGGGCGAGCAGTACTTC
V: TRBV14; size: NA; D: TRBD2; J: TRBJ2-1; CDR3: CASSTILWAGVYNEQFF; DNA: TGTGCCAGCTCCACCATTCTCTGGGCGGGAGTTTACAATGAGCAGTTCTTC
V: TRBV5-1; size: NA; D: TRBD1; J: TRBJ1-1; CDR3: CASSMGQGYRNTEAFF; DNA: TGCGCCAGCAGCATGGGACAGGGGTATAGGAACACTGAAGCTTTCTTT
V: TRBV6-1; size: NA; D: TRBD1; J: TRBJ1-5; CDR3: CASSAKTGDQPQHF; DNA: TGTGCCAGCAGTGCGAAGACAGGGGATCAGCCCCAGCATTTT
V: TRBV6-5; size: NA; D: TRBD1; J: TRBJ1-2; CDR3: CASSPGGDYGYTF; DNA: TGTGCCAGCAGTCCAGGGGGCGACTATGGCTACACCTTC
V: TRBV5-1; size: NA; D: TRBD1; J: TRBJ2-7; CDR3: CASSLGQGLYYEQYF; DNA: TGCGCCAGCAGCTTGGGACAGGGTCTTTACTACGAGCAGTACTTC
V: TRBV7-2; size: NA; D: NA; J: TRBJ1-2; CDR3: CASSFLRAGQDGYTF; DNA: TGTGCCAGCAGCTTTCTTCGTGCAGGGCAGGACGGCTACACCTTC
V: TRBV5-6; size: NA; D: NA; J: TRBJ1-1; CDR3: CASSLGQAGRAFF; DNA: TGTGCCAGCAGCTTGGGACAGGCCGGCAGGGCTTTCTTT
V: TRBV6-5; size: NA; D: NA; J: TRBJ1-1; CDR3: CASRDSGTEAFF; DNA: TGTGCCAGCAGAGATTCGGGCACTGAAGCTTTCTTT
V: TRBV10-3; size: NA; D: TRBD2; J: TRBJ2-3; CDR3: CAISDTQSREALRTDTQYF; DNA: TGTGCCATCAGTGATACACAATCCCGGGAGGCCCTCCGCACAGATACGCAGTATTTT
V: TRBV28; size: NA; D: NA; J: TRBJ1-5; CDR3: CASIRRGKRQPQHF; DNA: TGTGCCAGCATTCGCAGGGGCAAGCGTCAGCCCCAGCATTTT
V: TRBV19; size: NA; D: TRBD2; J: TRBJ2-1; CDR3: CASGVAGGPYNEQFF; DNA: TGTGCCTCAGGGGTAGCGGGGGGGCCTTACAATGAGCAGTTCTTC
V: TRBV6-5; size: medium-sized; D: NA; J: TRBJ1-1; CDR3: CASNVGQPNTEAFF; DNA: TGTGCCAGCAACGTAGGACAGCCGAACACTGAAGCTTTCTTT
V: TRBV10-3; size: NA; D: TRBD2; J: TRBJ2-2; CDR3: CAAGPGTSGLGGNTGELFF; DNA: TGTGCCGCCGGCCCCGGGACTAGCGGATTAGGGGGGAACACCGGGGAGCTGTTTTTT
V: TRBV5-6; size: NA; D: NA; J: TRBJ1-2; CDR3: CASSADGLGLSYGYTF; DNA: TGTGCCAGCAGCGCCGATGGTCTGGGACTGAGCTATGGCTACACCTTC